This passage covers 21 T cell receptor beta chains from one sample sequenced in a study of CD8 T cells in ankylosing spondylitis. A single record per CDR3 protein comes from TCRdb applying MiXCR to the 5' RACE reads. In the table there are 55,000 or so distinct CDR3 sequences, around 7.4% of which are singletons. Sequencing input: blood, either unsorted or a sorted T cell fraction (not recorded which). All receptors derive from a female donor with ankylosing spondylitis or in good health (not recorded which).

The table lists this clonotype with many counts. The J gene is TRBJ2-7, the V gene TRBV29-1, with 7 positions matching TRBD1. V lost 6 bases to trimming and J lost 9 bases; unmatched junction nucleotides: 8. This CDR3 has 11 amino acids. Germline CDR1 reads SQVTM; CDR2 reads ANQGSEA. CDR3 coding DNA: TGCAGCGTCCCTTCTTGGACAGGGCAGTACGTC. Its protein product is CSVPSWTGQYV.

This chain links TRBV29-1 with TRBJ2-5; 7 positions match TRBD1. The V gene end was trimmed by 8 bases and the J gene end by 3 bases; junction bases not matched to a gene: 6. The germline CDR1 and CDR2 sequences are SQVTM and ANQGSEA. CDR3 length equals 12 residues. The chain's CDR3 is CSFEGAEETQYF. In DNA, the CDR3 is TGCAGCTTCGAGGGGGCGGAAGAGACCCAGTACTTC.

In its sample, this clonotype was seen many times. This chain joins TRBV5-1 and TRBJ2-3, with 9 bases matching TRBD2. J was trimmed by 5 bases and V by 1 base; bases with no gene match: 5. The CDR3 contains 15 residues. The germline CDR1 and CDR2 sequences are SGHRS and YFSETQ. The CDR3 nucleotides read TGCGCCAGCAGCTTGATGGGACTAGCTGGAGATACGCAGTATTTT. Encoded protein: CASSLMGLAGDTQYF.

This clonotype was picked up many times. The V and J genes are TRBV20-1 and TRBJ2-1; D uncertain. V dropped 1 base and J dropped 8 bases, with 3 bases sitting between them. The CDR3 is 10 amino acids. Germline CDR1 reads DFQATT; CDR2 reads SNEGSKA (reference sequence). The CDR3 region is CSARVDEQFF. The CDR3 nucleotides are TGCAGTGCTAGAGTTGATGAGCAGTTCTTC.

This clonotype has ten or more counts. This chain connects TRBV20-1 to TRBJ2-5, with 7 bases aligning to TRBD2. The germline gives CDR1 DFQATT, CDR2 SNEGSKA (reference sequence). The CDR3 contains 13 residues. The junction had 7 bases not matched to a gene; V was cut back by 6 bases and J by 3 bases. In nucleotides, the CDR3 is TGCAGTGCCGCGGGTGGGGGGGAAGAGACCCAGTACTTC. This sequence encodes CSAAGGGEETQYF.

This clonotype was detected many times. V is TRBV9 and J is TRBJ1-1; no firm D call. This CDR3 has 13 amino acids. Trimming stripped 0 bases from V and 7 bases from J, with 10 bases between. Germline V CDR1 and CDR2: SGDLS, YYNGEE. The CDR3 here is CASSVGGSGEAFF. The CDR3, as DNA: TGTGCCAGCAGCGTAGGAGGGTCTGGTGAAGCTTTCTTT.

This clonotype showed up just a few times. The genes are TRBV11-2 and TRBJ1-1; D gene ambiguous. Trimming took off 5 bases at V and 10 bases at J, with 14 bases between the two ends. CDR3 size: 12 residues. Looked up from germline, CDR1 is SGHAT and CDR2 is FQNNGV. CDR3 coding DNA: TGTGCCAGCAGCCCCCTTGGGGTCGGAGCTTTCTTT. Translated, it gives CASSPLGVGAFF.

This clonotype came up many times. The CDR3 protein is CASSLEAPDTQYF. For the CDR3, the DNA is TGCGCCAGCAGCTTGGAGGCCCCAGATACGCAGTATTTT. The chain recombines TRBV5-1 with TRBJ2-3, with D unclear. The germline V and J ends were trimmed by 0 bases and 4 bases, with 6 bases remaining between them. CDR3 size: 13 residues. Germline V gives CDR1 SGHRS, CDR2 YFSETQ.

The V and J genes are TRBV19 and TRBJ1-5; D not resolved. Germline V gives CDR1 LNHDA, CDR2 SQIVND (reference sequence). The CDR3 sequence is 16 residues long. The DNA of the CDR3 is TGTGCTAGAGATATAGGGCCGGCATCGAGCAATCAGCCCCAGCATTTT. This gives the protein CARDIGPASSNQPQHF.

This clonotype came up many times. This CDR3 reads CASSPGRRGIGTDTQYF. In nucleotides, the CDR3 is TGTGCCAGCAGCCCGGGGCGGCGGGGGATCGGCACAGATACGCAGTATTTT. The chain is built from TRBV7-9 and TRBJ2-3; TRBD2 matches 7 bases. Germline loops: CDR1 SEHNR, CDR2 FQNEAQ (reference sequence). The CDR3 is 17 residues long. The V and J ends lost 5 bases and 1 base, in that order; junction bases with no gene match: 12.

This clonotype was seen at least ten times. The chain couples TRBV12-3 or TRBV12-4 to TRBJ2-3, with 13 nucleotides matching TRBD2. CDR3 length: 15 residues. V shed 6 bases, J shed 7 bases, and the junction held 7 bases outside the gene matches. In nucleotides, the CDR3 is TGTGCCAGCAGCGGAACTAGCGGGGGGGTAAATACGCAGTATTTT. Amino acid sequence: CASSGTSGGVNTQYF.

CDR3 nucleotides: TGTGCCATCAGCAGGACTAGCGGGGGCTACAATGAGCAGTTCTTC. Translating it yields CAISRTSGGYNEQFF. This rearrangement joins TRBV10-3 to TRBJ2-1; TRBD2 agrees at 13 bases. Per the germline V gene, CDR1 is ENHRY and CDR2 is SYGVKD. V trimming: 6 bases; J trimming: 3 bases; junction bases outside the gene matches: 2. The CDR3 has 15 amino acids.

The table lists this clonotype with many counts. This chain connects TRBV2 to TRBJ2-3; 11 nucleotides match TRBD2. Germline V CDR1 and CDR2: SNHLY, FYNNEI. The CDR3 runs to 16 residues. V was pared by 5 bases and J by 2 bases, with 6 bases of the junction left unmatched. In DNA form, the CDR3 reads TGTGCCAGCAGTAGCCCGACTAGCGGGGTCACAGATACGCAGTATTTT. It codes for CASSSPTSGVTDTQYF.

In its sample, this clonotype was seen many times. The chain recombines TRBV5-4 with TRBJ2-5; D gene unclear. Germline CDR1 and CDR2: SGHNT and YYREEE (reference sequence). V dropped 0 bases and J dropped 1 base, with 1 base sitting between them. This CDR3 has 12 residues. As DNA, the CDR3 is TGTGCCAGCAGCTTGGGCCAAGAGACCCAGTACTTC. Translation gives CASSLGQETQYF.

This clonotype was picked up many times. The chain employs TRBV20-1 and TRBJ2-7; 7 nucleotides align to TRBD2. This CDR3 has 15 residues. Germline CDR1 DFQATT, CDR2 SNEGSKA (reference sequence). Losses at the gene ends were 0 bases for V and 3 bases for J; bases not matched to a gene: 8. CDR3 residues: CSARDGRGLNYEQYF. CDR3 coding DNA: TGCAGTGCTAGAGATGGGAGGGGTTTAAACTACGAGCAGTACTTC.

This clonotype was seen many times. The chain couples TRBV28 to TRBJ2-2, with 7 bases identical to TRBD2. V was clipped by 6 bases and J by 0 bases; unmatched bases: 13. This CDR3 has 18 amino acids. Germline values: CDR1 MDHEN, CDR2 SYDVKM. This chain's CDR3 is CASSHRWGGGANTGELFF. The CDR3 DNA is TGTGCCAGCAGCCACCGTTGGGGTGGGGGGGCGAACACCGGGGAGCTGTTTTTT.

With respect to this clonotype: One junction end disagrees with the germline gene, perhaps due to a read error. The V call is TRBV7-7, the J call TRBJ2-5; 10 bases are shared with TRBD2. The CDR3 totals 16 residues. Germline V gives CDR1 SSHAT, CDR2 FNYEAQ (reference sequence). CDR3 protein: CASSTRTSGGQETQYF. The CDR3 bases are TGTGCTAGCAGCACCAGGACTAGCGGAGGCCAAGAGACCCAGTACTTC.

The chain links TRBV7-2 to TRBJ1-1; TRBD1 matches at 7 bases. In germline, CDR1 is SGHTA, CDR2 FQGNSA. Trimming cost V 2 bases and J 4 bases; bases outside gene matches: 10. The CDR3 sequence is 16 residues long. The CDR3 loop is CASSLPGGAAGTEAFF. DNA of the CDR3: TGTGCCAGCAGCTTACCAGGGGGAGCCGCGGGCACTGAAGCTTTCTTT.

The chain couples TRBV6-5 to TRBJ2-5, with 12 positions matching TRBD1. Germline trimming cut 0 bases from V and 3 bases from J; bases unmatched to any gene: 11. Looked up from germline, CDR1 is MNHEY and CDR2 is SVGAGI. This CDR3 has 19 amino acids. The CDR3 nucleotides read TGTGCCAGCAGTTACTCGATTCTTCCGGGACAGGGGGCTAAAGAGACCCAGTACTTC. Protein product: CASSYSILPGQGAKETQYF.

This clonotype was found many times. This chain connects TRBV19 to TRBJ1-1; maybe TRBD1 (6 bases). The V end was cut by 4 bases, the J end by 3 bases, with 15 bases between. The CDR3 runs to 15 residues. From germline, CDR1 is LNHDA and CDR2 SQIVND (reference sequence). The CDR3 sequence: CASSSSMGADTEAFF. CDR3 DNA: TGTGCCAGTAGTAGCTCCATGGGGGCGGACACTGAAGCTTTCTTT.

In its sample, this clonotype was seen many times. The chain carries TRBV5-1 and TRBJ2-5, with 8 bases that match TRBD1. CDR1 is SGHRS, CDR2 YFSETQ, per germline. CDR3 length equals 14 residues. V shed 0 bases and J 2 bases; nucleotides not matched to a gene: 0. The DNA for the CDR3 is TGCGCCAGCAGCTTGGGACAGGGGCAAGAGACCCAGTACTTC. This encodes CASSLGQGQETQYF.